Following are 7 T cell receptor beta chains from one sample sequenced in a study of T-cell reconstitution after alpha-beta-depleted transplantation in children. TCRbeta library construction was performed incorporating unique molecular identifiers. Via MiXCR, TCRdb re-called the PCR reads, giving one row per CDR3 protein. The repertoire holds about 400,000 distinct CDR3 sequences, with 20% as singletons. Sequenced material: PBMCs from the stem cell graft donor, taken from the stem cell graft. The source is a human donor who donated a stem cell graft to a child with acute myeloid leukemia.

This clonotype was seen a single time. The chain couples TRBV24-1 to TRBJ2-3; D is unclear. Trimming removed 7 bases from V and 4 bases from J, with 8 bases in between. From germline, CDR1 is KGHDR and CDR2 SFDVKD. The CDR3 has 12 residues. In DNA form, the CDR3 reads TGTGCCACCAGCGGAAGGGCAGATACGCAGTATTTT. This codes for CATSGRADTQYF.

Ten or more counts support this clonotype. V gene TRBV20-1 combines with J gene TRBJ2-7; the D gene is possibly TRBD1 (6 bases). V lost 3 bases and J lost 3, with 12 bases in between. Germline V CDR1 and CDR2: DFQATT, SNEGSKA (reference sequence). CDR3 size: 13 residues. The CDR3 DNA reads as TGCAGTGCTAGGTCTCAGGGGAACTACGAGCAGTACTTC. This sequence encodes CSARSQGNYEQYF.

This clonotype was observed at least ten times. The chain links TRBV5-6 to TRBJ2-5, with 7 nucleotides matching TRBD2. In germline, CDR1 is SGHDT, CDR2 YYEEEE. Germline trimming cut 0 bases from V and 5 bases from J; bases unmatched to any gene: 1. The CDR3 totals 13 residues. The CDR3 is CASSLELAETQYF. The CDR3 DNA is TGTGCCAGCAGCTTGGAACTAGCGGAGACCCAGTACTTC.

This clonotype was counted ten times or more. The V gene is TRBV6-5, the J gene TRBJ2-1, with D possibly TRBD1 on 6 matching bases. The CDR3 sequence is 15 residues long. The ends were cut back, 4 bases at V and 2 bases at J, with 12 bases in the middle. The germline gives CDR1 MNHEY, CDR2 SVGAGI. CDR3 protein: CASSSGAQTYNEQFF. CDR3 nucleotide sequence: TGTGCCAGCAGTTCAGGGGCACAGACCTACAATGAGCAGTTCTTC.

This clonotype was seen only a few times. This chain connects TRBV12-3 or TRBV12-4 to TRBJ1-2; D gene ambiguous. Trimming cost V 2 bases and J 0 bases, with 13 bases left between them. The CDR3 is 16 residues long. CDR3 nucleotides: TGTGCCAGCAGTTTAAAACGGCTCATAACTAACTATGGCTACACCTTC. The encoded protein is CASSLKRLITNYGYTF.

The genes are TRBV7-8 and TRBJ1-1; 7 nucleotides line up with TRBD1. The germline gives CDR1 SGHVS, CDR2 FQNEAQ. The CDR3 sequence is 14 residues long. After removal of 5 bases from V and 5 bases from J, the junction contained 8 bases not matched to a gene. This chain's CDR3 is CASSPQPRGTEAFF. Here the CDR3 DNA reads TGTGCCAGCAGCCCACAGCCCAGGGGGACTGAAGCTTTCTTT.

Ten or more counts support this clonotype. The CDR3 here is CSAPTGGRSTDTQYF. The CDR3, as DNA: TGCAGTGCACCGACAGGGGGCCGATCGACAGATACGCAGTATTTT. This chain connects TRBV20-1 to TRBJ2-3; 10 bases are a match to TRBD1. CDR1 is DFQATT, CDR2 SNEGSKA, per germline (reference sequence). The CDR3 loop spans 15 amino acids. J gave up 3 bases and V 6 bases, and 9 bases lay outside the gene matches.